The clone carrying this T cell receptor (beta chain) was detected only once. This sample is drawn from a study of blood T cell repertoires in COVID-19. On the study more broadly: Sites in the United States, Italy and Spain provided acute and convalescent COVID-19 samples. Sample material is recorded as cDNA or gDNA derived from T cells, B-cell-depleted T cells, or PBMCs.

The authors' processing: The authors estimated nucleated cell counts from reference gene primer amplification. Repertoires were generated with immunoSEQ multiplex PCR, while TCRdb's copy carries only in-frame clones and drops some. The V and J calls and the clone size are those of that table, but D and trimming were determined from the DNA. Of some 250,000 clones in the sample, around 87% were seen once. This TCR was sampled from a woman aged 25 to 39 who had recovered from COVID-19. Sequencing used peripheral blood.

The CDR3 nucleotides read TGCGCCAGCAACTACTTGGAGGGACAGCATATAGGTGGGAACACTGAAGCTTTCTTT. Residues: CASNYLEGQHIGGNTEAFF. V gene TRBV5-1 combines with J gene TRBJ1-1; 7 nucleotides line up with TRBD1. The CDR3 runs to 19 residues. V was clipped by 6 bases and J by 1 base; unmatched bases: 21. From germline, CDR1 is SGHRS and CDR2 YFSETQ. Full variable domain (rest looked up from reference TRBV5-1 and TRBJ1-1): KAGVTQTPRYLIKTRGQQVTLSCSPISGHRSVSWYQQTPGQGLQFLFEYFSETQRNKGNFPGRFSGRQFSNSRSEMNVSTLELGDSALYLCASNYLEGQHIGGNTEAFFGQGTRLTVV.